What follows are 15 T cell receptor beta chains derived from one specimen sequenced in a study of blood T cell repertoires in COVID-19. Repertoires were generated with immunoSEQ multiplex PCR, while TCRdb's copy carries only in-frame clones and drops some. The repertoire consists of over 150,000 clones, with roughly 84% occurring once and the leading ten covering around 1.1%. Sample: peripheral blood. These receptors were obtained from a man aged 40-55 years with acute or convalescent COVID-19.

This chain connects TRBV29-1 to TRBJ2-2, with D possibly being TRBD1 (6 bases). Trimming left V 4 bases short and J 2 bases short, with 11 bases between. CDR3 length equals 14 residues. Germline CDR1 and CDR2: SQVTM and ANQGSEA. CDR3 sequence reads: CSVGTAVNTGELFF. The CDR3 DNA is TGCAGCGTTGGGACAGCGGTAAACACCGGGGAGCTGTTTTTT.

The rearrangement links TRBV18 to TRBJ1-1; unclear D gene. V lost 8 bases and J 0 bases, leaving 16 bases between the germline ends. CDR1 and CDR2 (germline): KGHSH, LQKENI. The CDR3 length is 15 residues. In nucleotides, the CDR3 is TGTGCCAGCGAAACATTAGGAGCGATGAACACTGAAGCTTTCTTT. Residues: CASETLGAMNTEAFF.

This clone has only one observation. J is TRBJ2-3 and V is TRBV7-2, with D perhaps TRBD1 (6 bases). This CDR3 spans 15 amino acids. Germline V lookup: CDR1 SGHTA, CDR2 FQGNSA. The V and J ends lost 5 bases and 2 bases respectively, with 14 bases between them. The CDR3 protein is CASSQIRGPTDTQYF. CDR3 DNA: TGTGCCAGCAGCCAAATCAGGGGCCCCACAGATACGCAGTATTTT.

This clone occurred once. This CDR3 is CASSLSQAYNSPLHF. The CDR3 DNA follows: TGTGCCAGCAGTTTATCACAGGCCTATAATTCACCCCTCCACTTT. The chain combines TRBV6-5 with TRBJ1-6; TRBD1 might be the D (5 bases). This CDR3 comprises 15 residues. Germline CDR1 MNHEY, CDR2 SVGAGI. Trimming shortened V by 4 bases and J by 2 bases, and 9 bases separated the two germline ends.

This chain uses TRBV21-1 with TRBJ1-5; the D call in the table, TRBD1, was not verified against the DNA. TRBV21-1 is noted as a pseudogene. The CDR3 has 15 residues. The CDR3 DNA reads as TGTGCCAGCAGCAAGGAAGGGGGTAGCAATCAGCCCCAGCATTTT. It yields the protein CASSKEGGSNQPQHF.

The sample holds one count of this clone. The V call is TRBV11-2, the J call TRBJ1-4; 7 bases are shared with TRBD1. Germline V CDR1 and CDR2: SGHAT, FQNNGV. Trimming removed 5 bases from V and 7 bases from J; junction bases left unmatched: 7. The CDR3 length is 14 residues. The CDR3 spells CASSLDRASEKLFF. CDR3 nucleotide sequence: TGTGCCAGCAGCCTTGACAGGGCTAGTGAAAAACTGTTTTTT. The full variable domain, rest sourced from reference TRBV11-2 and TRBJ1-4, is EAGVAQSPRYKIIEKRQSVAFWCNPISGHATLYWYQQILGQGPKLLIQFQNNGVVDDSQLPKDRFSAERLKGVDSTLKIQPAKLEDSAVYLCASSLDRASEKLFFGSGTQLSVL.

This chain links TRBV6-5 with TRBJ2-5; D might be TRBD2 (5 bases). Trimming took 7 bases from V and 2 from J, leaving 17 bases between them. The germline V gene has CDR1 MNHEY and CDR2 SVGAGI. The CDR3 extends over 15 amino acids. The CDR3 DNA sequence: TGTGCCAGCATTAATGTAGGAGGTTTTCAAGAGACCCAGTACTTC. Translation gives CASINVGGFQETQYF.

The V call is TRBV5-6, the J call TRBJ2-3; 7 bases align to TRBD1. From germline, CDR1 is SGHDT and CDR2 YYEEEE. This CDR3 contains 15 residues. V gave up 0 bases and J gave up 2 bases; unmatched junction bases: 3. CDR3 sequence reads: CASSLVQGITDTQYF. In nucleotides, the CDR3 is TGTGCCAGCAGCTTGGTACAGGGGATCACAGATACGCAGTATTTT.

The gene calls are TRBV12-3 or TRBV12-4 and TRBJ2-1, with D possibly being TRBD1 (6 bases). The CDR3 spans 12 residues. Deletions cut 5 bases from V and 7 bases from J, with 9 bases between. The CDR3 sequence is CASSLDRNEQFF. The CDR3 DNA follows: TGTGCCAGCAGTCTGGACAGAAATGAGCAGTTCTTC.

V usage is TRBV4-1 and J usage is TRBJ2-3; 10 bases map to TRBD2. Germline V gives CDR1 MGHRA, CDR2 YSYEKL. This CDR3 region has 18 residues. Trimming cost V 1 base and J 0 bases; bases outside gene matches: 7. The CDR3 loop reads CASSQAFLAGDSTDTQYF. The CDR3 coding sequence is TGCGCCAGCAGCCAAGCTTTCCTAGCGGGGGATAGCACAGATACGCAGTATTTT.

This chain connects TRBV12-1 to TRBJ1-2; the D call of TRBD1 is as the table states it, not checked on the DNA. TRBV12-1 is marked as a pseudogene. CDR3 length equals 17 residues. CDR3 nucleotide sequence: TGTGCCAGCAGCAGATGGGCGCAACCGGGACAGAACTATGGCTACACCTTC. It specifies CASSRWAQPGQNYGYTF.

The chain links TRBV29-1 to TRBJ1-2, with TRBD1 identical over 12 bases. Unmatched junction bases numbered 7, after V lost 6 bases and J lost 5 bases. Germline loops: CDR1 SQVTM, CDR2 ANQGSEA. This CDR3 has 14 residues. CDR3 DNA: TGCAGCGTCGACCCGGGACAGGGGGCGTATGGCTACACCTTC. As protein: CSVDPGQGAYGYTF.

This clone appeared a few times. The chain carries TRBV2 and TRBJ1-2; D remains unclear. Trimming pared 1 base from V and 7 bases from J, leaving 7 bases between. The CDR3 length is 12 residues. The germline V gene has CDR1 SNHLY and CDR2 FYNNEI. The CDR3 nucleotides are TGTGCCAGCAGTGAAGTATACGGTGGCTACACCTTC. Residues: CASSEVYGGYTF. The variable domain in full, completed from reference TRBV2 and TRBJ1-2, reads EPEVTQTPSHQVTQMGQEVILRCVPISNHLYFYWYRQILGQKVEFLVSFYNNEISEKSEIFDDQFSVERPDGSNFTLKIRSTKLEDSAMYFCASSEVYGGYTFGSGTRLTVV.

J is TRBJ2-2 and V is TRBV6-1; TRBD2 matches at 9 bases. V shed 4 bases and J 6 bases; nucleotides not matched to a gene: 15. The CDR3 covers 18 residues. The germline gives CDR1 MNHNS, CDR2 SASEGT. The CDR3 loop is CASSGPAGGWSGPGELFF. CDR3 coding DNA: TGTGCCAGCAGTGGCCCGGCGGGGGGGTGGTCGGGTCCCGGGGAGCTGTTTTTT.

The chain couples TRBV5-1 to TRBJ2-1; D may be TRBD1 (6 bases). V lost 4 bases and J 3 bases, leaving 17 bases between the germline ends. Looked up from germline, CDR1 is SGHRS and CDR2 is YFSETQ. This CDR3 region has 16 residues. Here the CDR3 reads CASSPTTGWGYNEQFF. CDR3 DNA sequence: TGCGCCAGCAGCCCTACGACAGGCTGGGGCTACAATGAGCAGTTCTTC.